This T cell receptor beta chain derives from a study of CD4 T cells in relation to SARS-CoV-2 and coronaviruses. Data came from immunoSEQ multiplex PCR; TCRdb stores just in-frame clones and leaves some out. This table has 65,000 or so clones, around 87% appearing once. CD4+ T cells from unexposed donors were obtained before the COVID-19 pandemic (2011-2018). CDR1 is SGHRS and CDR2 is YFSETQ in the germline V gene. There are 13 residues in the CDR3. V dropped 4 bases and J dropped 1 base, with 5 bases sitting between them. This TCR came from a human donor in good health. The source material was memory CD4+ T cells from PBMCs. This chain joins TRBV5-1 and TRBJ2-2; no reliable D call. Here the CDR3 reads CASSGQNTGELFF. CDR3 DNA: TGCGCCAGCAGCGGGCAGAACACCGGGGAGCTGTTTTTT.